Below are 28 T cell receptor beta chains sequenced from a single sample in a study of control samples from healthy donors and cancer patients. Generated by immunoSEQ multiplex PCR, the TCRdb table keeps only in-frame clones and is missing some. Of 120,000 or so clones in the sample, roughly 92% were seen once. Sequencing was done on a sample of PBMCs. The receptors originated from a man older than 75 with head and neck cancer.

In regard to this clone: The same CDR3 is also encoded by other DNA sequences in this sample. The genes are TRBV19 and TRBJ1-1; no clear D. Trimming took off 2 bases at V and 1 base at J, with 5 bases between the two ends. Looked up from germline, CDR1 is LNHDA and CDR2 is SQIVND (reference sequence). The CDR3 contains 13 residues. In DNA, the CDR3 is TGTGCCAGTAGTATAACGGGGAACACTGAAGCTTTCTTT. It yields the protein CASSITGNTEAFF.

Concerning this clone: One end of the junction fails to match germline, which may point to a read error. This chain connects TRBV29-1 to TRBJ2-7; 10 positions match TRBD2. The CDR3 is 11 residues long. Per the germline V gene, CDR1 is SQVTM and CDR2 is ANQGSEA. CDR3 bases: TGCAGCGTTGAAGCTAGCGGGAGAATAAACTTC. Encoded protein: CSVEASGRINF.

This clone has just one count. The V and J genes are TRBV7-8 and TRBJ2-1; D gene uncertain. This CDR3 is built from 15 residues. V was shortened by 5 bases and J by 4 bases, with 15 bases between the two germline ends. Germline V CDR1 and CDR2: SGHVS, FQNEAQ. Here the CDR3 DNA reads TGTGCCAGCAGCCCCTCTGGCCCCCAATACAATGAGCAGTTCTTC. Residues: CASSPSGPQYNEQFF.

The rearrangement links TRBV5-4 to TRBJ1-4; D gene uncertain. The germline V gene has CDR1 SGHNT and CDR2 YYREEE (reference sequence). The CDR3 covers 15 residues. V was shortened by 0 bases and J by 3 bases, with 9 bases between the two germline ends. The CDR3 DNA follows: TGTGCCAGCAGCTTGGCGGGGAGGGCTAATGAAAAACTGTTTTTT. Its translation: CASSLAGRANEKLFF.

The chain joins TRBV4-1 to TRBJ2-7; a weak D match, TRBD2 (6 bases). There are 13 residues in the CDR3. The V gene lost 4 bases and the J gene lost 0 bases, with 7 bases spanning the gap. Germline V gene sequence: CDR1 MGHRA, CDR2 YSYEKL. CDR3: CASSRGDSYEQYF. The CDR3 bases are TGCGCCAGCAGCCGGGGGGACTCCTACGAGCAGTACTTC.

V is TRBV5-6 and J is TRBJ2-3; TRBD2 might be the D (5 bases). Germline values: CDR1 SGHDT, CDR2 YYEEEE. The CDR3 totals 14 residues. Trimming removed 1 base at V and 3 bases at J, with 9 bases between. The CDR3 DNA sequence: TGTGCCAGCAGCTTGATCGGGGAAACAGATACGCAGTATTTT. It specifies CASSLIGETDTQYF.

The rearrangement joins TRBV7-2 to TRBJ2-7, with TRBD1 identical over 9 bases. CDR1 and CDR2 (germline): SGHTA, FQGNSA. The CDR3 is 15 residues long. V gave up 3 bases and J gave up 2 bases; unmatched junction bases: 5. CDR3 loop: CASSFPGQGTYEQYF. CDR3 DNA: TGTGCCAGCAGCTTCCCGGGACAGGGTACCTACGAGCAGTACTTC.

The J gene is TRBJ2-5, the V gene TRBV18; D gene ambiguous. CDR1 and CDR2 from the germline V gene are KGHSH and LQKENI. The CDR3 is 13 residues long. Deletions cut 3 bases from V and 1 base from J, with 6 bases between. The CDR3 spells CASSPYGQETQYF. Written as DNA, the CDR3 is TGTGCCAGCTCACCCTACGGCCAAGAGACCCAGTACTTC.

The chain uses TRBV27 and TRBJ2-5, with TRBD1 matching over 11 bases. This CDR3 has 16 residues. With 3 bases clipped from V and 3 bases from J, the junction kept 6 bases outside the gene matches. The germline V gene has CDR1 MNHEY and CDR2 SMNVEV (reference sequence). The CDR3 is CASSFLGTGGKETQYF. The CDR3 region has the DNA TGTGCCAGCAGTTTTCTCGGGACAGGGGGGAAAGAGACCCAGTACTTC.

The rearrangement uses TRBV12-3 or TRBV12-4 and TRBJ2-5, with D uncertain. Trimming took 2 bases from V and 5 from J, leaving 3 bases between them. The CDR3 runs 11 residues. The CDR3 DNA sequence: TGTGCCAGCAGTTTAATGGAGACCCAGTACTTC. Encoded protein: CASSLMETQYF.

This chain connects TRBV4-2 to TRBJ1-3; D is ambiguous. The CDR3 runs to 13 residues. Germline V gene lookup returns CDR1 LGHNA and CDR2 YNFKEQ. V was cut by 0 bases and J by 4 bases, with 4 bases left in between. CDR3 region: CASSQDPGNTIYF. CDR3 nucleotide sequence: TGTGCCAGCAGCCAAGATCCGGGAAACACCATATATTTT.

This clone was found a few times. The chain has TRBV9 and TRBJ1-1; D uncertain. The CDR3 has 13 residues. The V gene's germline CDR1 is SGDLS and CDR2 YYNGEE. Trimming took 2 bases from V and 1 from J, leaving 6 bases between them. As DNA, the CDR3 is TGTGCCAGCAGCGTCCCAGGGAACACTGAAGCTTTCTTT. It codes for CASSVPGNTEAFF.

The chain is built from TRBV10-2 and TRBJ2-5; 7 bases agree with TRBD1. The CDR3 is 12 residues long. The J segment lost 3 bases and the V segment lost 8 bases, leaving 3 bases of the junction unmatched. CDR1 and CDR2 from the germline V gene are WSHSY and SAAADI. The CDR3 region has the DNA TGCGCCAGCGCAGGGGGTGAAGAGACCCAGTACTTC. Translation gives CASAGGEETQYF.

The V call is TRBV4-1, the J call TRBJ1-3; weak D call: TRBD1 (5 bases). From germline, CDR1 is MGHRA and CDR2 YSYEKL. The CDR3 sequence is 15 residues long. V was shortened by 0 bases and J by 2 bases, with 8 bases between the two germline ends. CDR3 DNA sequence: TGCGCCAGCAGCCAAGATAAGGGGCCTGGAAACACCATATATTTT. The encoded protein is CASSQDKGPGNTIYF.

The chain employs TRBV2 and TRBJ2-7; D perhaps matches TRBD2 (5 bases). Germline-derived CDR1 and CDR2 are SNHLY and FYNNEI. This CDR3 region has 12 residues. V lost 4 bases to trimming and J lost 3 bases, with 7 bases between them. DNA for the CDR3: TGTGCCAGCAGTGGGAGGAGCTACGAGCAGTACTTC. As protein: CASSGRSYEQYF.

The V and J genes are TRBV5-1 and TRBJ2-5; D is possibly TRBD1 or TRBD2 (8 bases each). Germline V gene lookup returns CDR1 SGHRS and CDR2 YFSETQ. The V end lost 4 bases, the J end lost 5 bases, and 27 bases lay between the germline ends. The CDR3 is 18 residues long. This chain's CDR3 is CASSIGQGGGLVVETQYF. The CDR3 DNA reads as TGCGCCAGCAGCATAGGACAGGGCGGGGGACTAGTGGTGGAGACCCAGTACTTC. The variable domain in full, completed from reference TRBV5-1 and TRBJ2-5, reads KAGVTQTPRYLIKTRGQQVTLSCSPISGHRSVSWYQQTPGQGLQFLFEYFSETQRNKGNFPGRFSGRQFSNSRSEMNVSTLELGDSALYLCASSIGQGGGLVVETQYFGPGTRLLVL.

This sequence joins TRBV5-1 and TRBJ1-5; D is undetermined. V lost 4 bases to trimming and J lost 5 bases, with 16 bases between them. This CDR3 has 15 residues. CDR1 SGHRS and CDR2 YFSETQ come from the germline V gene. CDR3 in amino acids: CASSMGPGSHQPQHF. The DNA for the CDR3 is TGCGCCAGCAGCATGGGTCCGGGGAGCCATCAGCCCCAGCATTTT.

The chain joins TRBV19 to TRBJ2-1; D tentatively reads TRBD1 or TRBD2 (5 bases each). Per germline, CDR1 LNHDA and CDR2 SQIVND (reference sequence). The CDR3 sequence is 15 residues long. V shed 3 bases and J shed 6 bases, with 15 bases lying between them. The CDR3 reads CASSIRDPLANEQFF. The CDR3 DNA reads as TGTGCCAGTAGTATCCGGGACCCCCTGGCCAATGAGCAGTTCTTC. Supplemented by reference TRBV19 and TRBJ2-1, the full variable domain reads DGGITQSPKYLFRKEGQNVTLSCEQNLNHDAMYWYRQDPGQGLRLIYYSQIVNDFQKGDIAEGYSVSREKKESFPLTVTSAQKNPTAFYLCASSIRDPLANEQFFGPGTRLTVL.

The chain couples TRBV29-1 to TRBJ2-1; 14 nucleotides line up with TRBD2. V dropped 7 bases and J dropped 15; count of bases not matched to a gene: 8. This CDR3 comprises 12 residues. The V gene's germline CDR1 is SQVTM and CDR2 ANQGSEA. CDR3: CSGRGLAGAGFF. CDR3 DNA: TGCAGCGGGAGGGGACTAGCGGGAGCAGGGTTCTTC.

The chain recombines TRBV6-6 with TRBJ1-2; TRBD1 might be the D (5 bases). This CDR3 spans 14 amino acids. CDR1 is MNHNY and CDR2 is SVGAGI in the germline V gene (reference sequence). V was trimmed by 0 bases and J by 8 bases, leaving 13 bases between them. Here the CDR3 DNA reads TGTGCCAGCAGTTACTCAGGGGCGACCTTAGGCTACACCTTC. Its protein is CASSYSGATLGYTF.

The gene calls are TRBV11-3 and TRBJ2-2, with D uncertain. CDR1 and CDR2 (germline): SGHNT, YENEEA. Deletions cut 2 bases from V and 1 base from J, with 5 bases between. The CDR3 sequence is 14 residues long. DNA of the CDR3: TGTGCCAGCAGCTTAAAACTGAACACCGGGGAGCTGTTTTTT. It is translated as CASSLKLNTGELFF.

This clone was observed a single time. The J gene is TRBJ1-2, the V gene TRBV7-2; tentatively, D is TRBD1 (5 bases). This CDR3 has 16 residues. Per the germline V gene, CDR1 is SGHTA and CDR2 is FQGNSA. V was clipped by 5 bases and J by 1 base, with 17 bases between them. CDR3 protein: CASSLQRGSLNYGYTF. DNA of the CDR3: TGTGCCAGCAGCCTTCAAAGGGGAAGCCTTAACTATGGCTACACCTTC.

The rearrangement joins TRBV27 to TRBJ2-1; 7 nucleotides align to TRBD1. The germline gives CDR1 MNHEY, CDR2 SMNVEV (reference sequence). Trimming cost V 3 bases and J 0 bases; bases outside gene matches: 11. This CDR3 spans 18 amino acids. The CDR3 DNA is TGTGCCAGCAGTTTCTCGGCAGGGGGTACTAGCTCCTACAATGAGCAGTTCTTC. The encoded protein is CASSFSAGGTSSYNEQFF.

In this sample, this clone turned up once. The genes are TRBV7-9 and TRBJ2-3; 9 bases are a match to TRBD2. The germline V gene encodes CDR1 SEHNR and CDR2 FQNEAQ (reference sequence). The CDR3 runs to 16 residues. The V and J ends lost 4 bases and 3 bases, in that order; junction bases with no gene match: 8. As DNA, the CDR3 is TGTGCCAGCAGCTCCCTAGCGGGGTCTTCGACAGATACGCAGTATTTT. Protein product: CASSSLAGSSTDTQYF.

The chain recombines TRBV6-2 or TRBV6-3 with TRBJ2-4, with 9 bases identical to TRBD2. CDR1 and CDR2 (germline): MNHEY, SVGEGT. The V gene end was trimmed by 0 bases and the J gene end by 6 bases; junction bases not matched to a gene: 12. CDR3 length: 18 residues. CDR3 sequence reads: CASSYSLRGGRAGNIQYF. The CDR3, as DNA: TGTGCCAGCAGTTACTCCCTCCGTGGCGGGAGGGCGGGAAACATTCAGTACTTC.

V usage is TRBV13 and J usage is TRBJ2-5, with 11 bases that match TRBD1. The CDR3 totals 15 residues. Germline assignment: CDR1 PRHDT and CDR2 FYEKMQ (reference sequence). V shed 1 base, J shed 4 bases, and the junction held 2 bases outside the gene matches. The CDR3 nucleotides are TGTGCCAGCAGCTTAGCCGGGACAGGGGGAGAGACCCAGTACTTC. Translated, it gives CASSLAGTGGETQYF. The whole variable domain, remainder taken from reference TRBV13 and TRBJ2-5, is AAGVIQSPRHLIKEKRETATLKCYPIPRHDTVYWYQQGPGQDPQFLISFYEKMQSDKGSIPDRFSAQQFSDYHSELNMSSLELGDSALYFCASSLAGTGGETQYFGPGTRLLVL.

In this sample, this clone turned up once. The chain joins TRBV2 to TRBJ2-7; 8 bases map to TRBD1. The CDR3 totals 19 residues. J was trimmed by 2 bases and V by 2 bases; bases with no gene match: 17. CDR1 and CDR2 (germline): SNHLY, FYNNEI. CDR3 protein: CASSESGTGPLVGAYEQYF. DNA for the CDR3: TGTGCCAGCAGTGAATCCGGGACAGGCCCACTCGTGGGGGCCTACGAGCAGTACTTC.

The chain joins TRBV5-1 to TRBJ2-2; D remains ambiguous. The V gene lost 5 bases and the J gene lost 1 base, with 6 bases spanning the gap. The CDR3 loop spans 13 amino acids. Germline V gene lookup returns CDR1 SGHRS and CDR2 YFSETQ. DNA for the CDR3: TGCGCCAGCAGTGTCCGGAACACCGGGGAGCTGTTTTTT. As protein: CASSVRNTGELFF.